The following is a T cell receptor (beta chain) sequence with its context. Its recognized antigen is unknown. Qualities for individual bases were not recorded, and no much larger clone is one base off. TCRbeta CDR3 regions were amplified from genomic DNA using the immunoSEQ Assay, a bias-controlled multiplex PCR. The paper's data handling went like this. The number of nucleated cells in each sample was estimated by amplification of reference gene primers within the assay. Sequence reads were collapsed and filtered to measure the absolute abundance of every unique TCRbeta CDR3 rearrangement. For each sample, productive Simpson clonality was calculated as the square root of Simpson's diversity index across productive rearrangements. Entries here come from immuneACCESS through TCRdb and include only in-frame sequences with V and J called. Some clones fail to appear in such tables; in the studies checked, an unresolved V gene covers under half of the shortfall, and the cause of the remainder is unknown. D and trimming were read from the DNA, whereas the V and J calls and clone size are those reported in that table. Within this sample are about 180,000 clones, with 89% of them counted one time only. The biggest ten clones account for under 2.5% of the sample.

The data belong to a study of blood T cell repertoires in COVID-19 (dated by TCRdb to about 2020). With regard to the full study: Collaborator samples came from the United States, Italy and Spain and covered acute and convalescent phases of COVID-19. The prospective study material was composed of cDNA or gDNA derived from T cells, B-cell-depleted T cells, or PBMCs. Subjects who had been exposed to COVID-19, were actively infected with it, or had recovered from it provided the deeply sampled blood TCRbeta repertoires that made up the dataset. A freely available public database, intended as a resource for researchers studying the immune response to SARS-CoV-2, is where the repertoires were released. The samples were drawn from two sources: the first 160 participants of the ongoing ImmuneRACE study, and 1,000 to 1,500 subjects contributed by 6 global collaborators. A de-identified subject ID, COVID-19 status, age in years and sex were almost always included in the sample metadata. Where available, HLA class I and class II types were obtained from metadata supplied by the sample provider rather than from assay-based typing. The study at large found these results: How much clinical and demographic metadata was included differed by source and by participant, and the metadata was provided uncurated.

Ends trimmed: V by 6 bases, J by 5 bases; bases unmatched to a gene: 5. The CDR3 runs 13 residues from the cysteine to the phenylalanine. Left in the record is the CDR3 DNA by itself, 39 bases read in frame from the first base. Sequences SGHAT (CDR1) and FQDESV (CDR2) are obtained from the germline V gene (reference sequence). Participants in the prospective study were enrolled through a virtual design, were aged about 18 to 90 years, and lived in roughly 26 United States geographic areas. Cohort assignment in the prospective study relied on participant-reported clinical history from a screening survey and a study questionnaire. Mobile phlebotomists in the prospective study collected whole blood, serum and a nasopharyngeal or oropharyngeal swab from every participant. Participants in the prospective study had the option to provide additional blood draws and questionnaires over a roughly 2-month period. Prospective study blood samples were shipped either frozen or at room temperature before DNA extraction.

The rearrangement combines TRBV11-1 with TRBJ1-1, with TRBD1 matching 8 junction bases. The sequenced sample consisted of PBMCs or T cells enriched from blood (not recorded which). This TCR was sampled from a middle-aged woman with acute COVID-19. The bases read TGTGCCAGCAGTGGACAGGGTTGGACTGAAGCTTTCTTT. The encoded protein is CASSGQGWTEAFF. Extended through the reference TRBV11-1 and TRBJ1-1 proteins, this CDR3 yields the full variable domain: EAEVAQSPRYKITEKSQAVAFWCDPISGHATLYWYRQILGQGPELLVQFQDESVVDDSQLPKDRFSAERLKGVDSTLKIQPAELGDSAMYLCASSGQGWTEAFFGQGTRLTVV.